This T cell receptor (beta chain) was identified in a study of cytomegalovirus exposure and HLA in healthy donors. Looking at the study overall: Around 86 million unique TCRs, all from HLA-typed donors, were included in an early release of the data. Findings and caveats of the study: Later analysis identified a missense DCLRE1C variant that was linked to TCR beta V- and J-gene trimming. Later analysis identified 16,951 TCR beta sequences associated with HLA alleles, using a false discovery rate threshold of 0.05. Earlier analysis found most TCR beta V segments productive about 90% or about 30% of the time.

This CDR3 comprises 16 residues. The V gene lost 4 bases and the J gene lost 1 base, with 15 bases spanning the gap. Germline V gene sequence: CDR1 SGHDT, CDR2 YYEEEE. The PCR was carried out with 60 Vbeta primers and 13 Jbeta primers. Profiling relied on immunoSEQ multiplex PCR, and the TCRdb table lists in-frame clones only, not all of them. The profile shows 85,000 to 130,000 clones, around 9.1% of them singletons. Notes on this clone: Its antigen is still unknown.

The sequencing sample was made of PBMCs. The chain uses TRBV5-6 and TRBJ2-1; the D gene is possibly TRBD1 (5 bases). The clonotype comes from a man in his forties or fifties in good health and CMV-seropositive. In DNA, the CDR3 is TGTGCCAGCAGCCGGTTCAAGGGGAATTCCTACAATGAGCAGTTCTTC. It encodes CASSRFKGNSYNEQFF.